The 26 T cell receptor beta chains given below trace back to one sample, sequenced in a study of T-cell reconstitution after alpha-beta-depleted transplantation in children. Library preparation (for TCRbeta) was performed with unique molecular identifiers. One entry per CDR3 protein results from TCRdb running MiXCR on the PCR reads. The sample lists about 460,000 distinct CDR3 sequences; roughly 10% were seen once. This specimen consisted of PBMCs, mostly from graft donor cells, obtained 180 days after TCRalphabeta/CD19-depleted stem cell transplant. All receptors come from a female patient younger than 10 who had a stem cell transplant for aplastic anemia, so the T cells may come from the graft donor.

Many counts were recorded for this clonotype. The V gene is TRBV20-1, the J gene TRBJ1-1; D gene unclear. This CDR3 has 15 residues. Trimming shortened V by 5 bases and J by 0 bases, and 16 bases separated the two germline ends. The germline V gene encodes CDR1 DFQATT and CDR2 SNEGSKA (reference sequence). The chain's CDR3 is CSARSGRYMNTEAFF. CDR3 nucleotide sequence: TGCAGTGCTCGGTCAGGCCGATACATGAACACTGAAGCTTTCTTT.

The V call is TRBV7-7, the J call TRBJ2-2, with TRBD2 identical over 8 bases. The CDR3 is 19 amino acids. Trimming removed 5 bases from V and 0 bases from J; junction bases left unmatched: 14. Germline lookup yields CDR1 SSHAT and CDR2 FNYEAQ (reference sequence). The CDR3 region has the DNA TGTGCCAGCAGCACATCCCCACTAGCGGATAGGCCGAACACCGGGGAGCTGTTTTTT. Protein product: CASSTSPLADRPNTGELFF.

This chain's CDR3 is CASSFGVGHQPQHF. The CDR3 bases are TGTGCCAGCAGTTTCGGCGTCGGTCATCAGCCCCAGCATTTT. V gene TRBV12-3 or TRBV12-4 combines with J gene TRBJ1-5; no clear D. This CDR3 is built from 14 residues. Trimming pared 3 bases from V and 5 bases from J, leaving 11 bases between.

This rearrangement joins TRBV7-2 to TRBJ2-4, with D perhaps TRBD1 (5 bases). The V end was cut by 3 bases, the J end by 7 bases, with 16 bases between. Germline CDR1 SGHTA, CDR2 FQGNSA. This CDR3 contains 15 residues. The CDR3 loop reads CASSLSRTGMNIQYF. DNA of the CDR3: TGTGCCAGCAGCTTGTCTCGAACAGGCATGAACATTCAGTACTTC.

This clonotype came up a few times. The V call is TRBV14, the J call TRBJ1-1; 7 bases map to TRBD1. V trimming: 0 bases; J trimming: 3 bases; junction bases outside the gene matches: 7. The CDR3 totals 16 residues. CDR1 and CDR2 (germline): SGHDN, FVKESK. The CDR3, as DNA: TGTGCCAGCAGCCAAGATACGACAGGGTGGCACACTGAAGCTTTCTTT. Its protein product is CASSQDTTGWHTEAFF. The whole variable domain, remainder taken from reference TRBV14 and TRBJ1-1, is EAGVTQFPSHSVIEKGQTVTLRCDPISGHDNLYWYRRVMGKEIKFLLHFVKESKQDESGMPNNRFLAERTGGTYSTLKVQPAELEDSGVYFCASSQDTTGWHTEAFFGQGTRLTVV.

The V and J genes are TRBV11-2 and TRBJ1-5; 7 bases are a match to TRBD1. The length of the CDR3 is 18 residues. Germline V lookup: CDR1 SGHAT, CDR2 FQNNGV. The ends lost 7 bases at V and 0 bases at J; junction bases unmatched: 15. The CDR3 spells CASIPPDREPYSNQPQHF. Here the CDR3 DNA reads TGTGCCAGCATCCCCCCTGACAGGGAACCATATAGCAATCAGCCCCAGCATTTT.

This clonotype was found a few times. The chain carries TRBV28 and TRBJ2-3, with D perhaps matching TRBD2 (6 bases). V was clipped by 4 bases and J by 1 base, with 15 bases between them. This CDR3 comprises 16 residues. CDR1 is MDHEN, CDR2 SYDVKM, per germline. The CDR3 loop is CASSSPRRGGTDTQYF. CDR3 coding DNA: TGTGCCAGCAGTTCTCCACGGCGGGGAGGCACAGATACGCAGTATTTT.

This clonotype was observed a handful of times. This chain uses TRBV5-1 with TRBJ1-3; D gene unclear. The CDR3 loop spans 15 amino acids. The germline V gene encodes CDR1 SGHRS and CDR2 YFSETQ. Trimming pared 4 bases from V and 0 bases from J, leaving 11 bases between. The CDR3 spells CASSADWYSGNTIYF. In DNA, the CDR3 is TGCGCCAGCAGCGCCGACTGGTACTCTGGAAACACCATATATTTT.

The chain uses TRBV20-1 and TRBJ1-2, with 9 bases that match TRBD1. The germline V gene encodes CDR1 DFQATT and CDR2 SNEGSKA (reference sequence). This CDR3 has 16 residues. The V and J ends lost 5 bases and 1 base, in that order; junction bases with no gene match: 11. The CDR3 loop is CSAPMGTGLSNYGYTF. In nucleotides, the CDR3 is TGCAGTGCTCCGATGGGGACAGGGTTGAGTAACTATGGCTACACCTTC.

This clonotype was observed a few times. The chain uses TRBV6-2 or TRBV6-3 and TRBJ2-3; D is unclear. V shed 10 bases and J shed 3 bases, with 23 bases lying between them. Germline V CDR1 and CDR2: MNHEY, SVGEGT. The CDR3 has 16 amino acids. CDR3 sequence (DNA): TGTGCCACCCAGCAGACGGTGCTGATTAGAACAGATACGCAGTATTTT. As protein: CATQQTVLIRTDTQYF.

The chain recombines TRBV4-2 with TRBJ2-5, with a weak D call TRBD2 (6 bases). The V and J ends lost 4 bases and 4 bases respectively, with 13 bases between them. Germline assignment: CDR1 LGHNA and CDR2 YNFKEQ. The CDR3 sequence is 14 residues long. This chain's CDR3 is CASSPGVNGETQYF. The CDR3 region has the DNA TGTGCCAGCAGCCCGGGAGTCAACGGAGAGACCCAGTACTTC.

This clonotype has more than one count but fewer than ten. The V gene is TRBV30, the J gene TRBJ2-3; D is unclear. The V and J ends lost 3 bases and 3 bases respectively, with 10 bases between them. The CDR3 is 13 residues long. The germline V gene has CDR1 GTSNPN and CDR2 SVGIG (reference sequence). As DNA, the CDR3 is TGTGCCTGGAGCGGTATTCTGACAGATACGCAGTATTTT. Protein sequence: CAWSGILTDTQYF. Full variable domain (outside the CDR3, taken from reference TRBV30 and TRBJ2-3): SQTIHQWPATLVQPVGSPLSLECTVEGTSNPNLYWYRQAAGRGLQLLFYSVGIGQISSEVPQNLSASRPQDRQFILSSKKLLLSDSGFYLCAWSGILTDTQYFGPGTRLTVL.

This clonotype was detected many times. The chain couples TRBV12-3 or TRBV12-4 to TRBJ1-2; 8 bases align to TRBD1. J was trimmed by 9 bases and V by 5 bases; bases with no gene match: 8. The CDR3 is 13 amino acids. The CDR3 DNA reads TGTGCCAGCAGTCGGTACCGACAGGGGAGCTACACCTTC. Its protein product is CASSRYRQGSYTF.

This sequence joins TRBV11-2 and TRBJ1-2, with D hard to call. CDR3 length: 13 amino acids. Germline V CDR1 and CDR2: SGHAT, FQNNGV. V gave up 5 bases and J gave up 8 bases, with 15 bases separating them. The DNA of the CDR3 is TGTGCCAGCAGCCCGAACCCCCAGAAGGGCTACACCTTC. This encodes CASSPNPQKGYTF.

This clonotype was seen a few times. The rearrangement links TRBV15 to TRBJ2-7, with no clear D. The V end was cut by 3 bases, the J end by 1 base, with 13 bases between. The germline CDR1 and CDR2 sequences are LNHNV and YYDKDF (reference sequence). The CDR3 length is 15 residues. Here the CDR3 reads CATSRELFGSYEQYF. The CDR3 DNA sequence: TGTGCCACCAGCAGGGAGTTATTCGGTTCCTACGAGCAGTACTTC.

This clonotype was counted only a few times. The chain employs TRBV12-3 or TRBV12-4 and TRBJ1-1; TRBD1 matches 8 bases. The CDR3 runs to 14 residues. Unmatched junction bases numbered 7, after V lost 6 bases and J lost 4 bases. The CDR3 region has the DNA TGTGCCAGCAGAAGACAGGGGTCGACCACTGAAGCTTTCTTT. It translates to CASRRQGSTTEAFF.

The CDR3 DNA sequence: TGCAGCGTTCCCCAGACTAGCGGGGGAGCCTACAATGAGCAGTTCTTC. Amino acids: CSVPQTSGGAYNEQFF. J is TRBJ2-1 and V is TRBV29-1, with 12 positions matching TRBD2. This CDR3 has 16 residues. J was trimmed by 2 bases and V by 5 bases; bases with no gene match: 7. Looked up from germline, CDR1 is SQVTM and CDR2 is ANQGSEA.

This clonotype was observed a handful of times. The rearrangement links TRBV5-1 to TRBJ2-2, with D unresolved. The CDR3 runs to 14 residues. V was cut by 4 bases and J by 2 bases, with 9 bases left in between. Germline assignment: CDR1 SGHRS and CDR2 YFSETQ. CDR3 sequence: CASSEKINTGELFF. The DNA for the CDR3 is TGCGCCAGCAGCGAGAAGATAAACACCGGGGAGCTGTTTTTT.

J is TRBJ1-1 and V is TRBV6-2 or TRBV6-3; 10 bases align to TRBD1. The ends lost 4 bases at V and 5 bases at J; junction bases unmatched: 16. Germline assignment: CDR1 MNHEY and CDR2 SVGEGT. The CDR3 length is 18 residues. The CDR3 DNA reads as TGTGCCAGCAGTTTTCACCCGGGACAGGGGAGGTCGGGAACTGAAGCTTTCTTT. Encoded protein: CASSFHPGQGRSGTEAFF.

This clonotype was counted only a few times. The chain links TRBV10-3 to TRBJ2-2; 14 nucleotides line up with TRBD2. The CDR3 runs 16 residues. Germline CDR1 and CDR2: ENHRY and SYGVKD. V trimming: 6 bases; J trimming: 5 bases; junction bases outside the gene matches: 5. The CDR3 loop is CAISPGLAGGTGELFF. The DNA for the CDR3 is TGTGCCATCAGCCCCGGACTAGCGGGAGGTACCGGGGAGCTGTTTTTT.

The chain joins TRBV28 to TRBJ2-7; 7 bases line up with TRBD1. V lost 6 bases to trimming and J lost 2 bases; unmatched junction nucleotides: 7. Germline V gene lookup returns CDR1 MDHEN and CDR2 SYDVKM. The CDR3 covers 14 residues. The CDR3: CASSETGDPYEQYV. The CDR3 coding sequence is TGTGCCAGCAGCGAAACAGGGGACCCCTACGAGCAGTACGTC.

This chain connects TRBV12-3 or TRBV12-4 to TRBJ2-6, with 16 bases lining up with TRBD2. V lost 6 bases, J lost 2 bases, and 4 bases stayed unmatched. The CDR3 consists of 18 residues. DNA for the CDR3: TGTGCCAGCAGGGGACTAGCGGGAGGGCCTCCTGGGGCCAACGTCCTGACTTTC. Encoded protein: CASRGLAGGPPGANVLTF.

This clonotype was observed a few times. The chain is built from TRBV14 and TRBJ2-7, with 9 bases lining up with TRBD2. CDR3 length equals 15 residues. After removal of 4 bases from V and 1 base from J, the junction contained 5 bases not matched to a gene. Looked up from germline, CDR1 is SGHDN and CDR2 is FVKESK. The CDR3 loop reads CASSRTAGGSYEQYF. Written as DNA, the CDR3 is TGTGCCAGCAGCCGCACGGCGGGAGGGTCCTACGAGCAGTACTTC.

The V gene is TRBV3-1, the J gene TRBJ2-5; no firm D call. V was trimmed by 2 bases and J by 4 bases, leaving 14 bases between them. CDR1 LGHDT and CDR2 YNNKEL come from the germline V gene (reference sequence). The CDR3 consists of 15 residues. This CDR3 reads CASSQWGLRRETQYF. The CDR3 DNA reads TGTGCCAGCAGCCAATGGGGTCTCCGCAGAGAGACCCAGTACTTC.

This clonotype was counted a few times. The rearrangement uses TRBV2 and TRBJ2-7, with TRBD2 identical over 11 bases. CDR1 is SNHLY, CDR2 FYNNEI, per germline. The CDR3 extends over 14 amino acids. Germline trimming cut 2 bases from V and 3 bases from J; bases unmatched to any gene: 0. The CDR3 reads CASSETSGSYEQYF. CDR3 coding DNA: TGTGCCAGCAGTGAAACTAGCGGGAGCTACGAGCAGTACTTC.

This clonotype has at least ten counts. The CDR3 coding sequence is TGTGCCAGCTCACCCCAGGACAACCTGAGCTATGGCTACACCTTC. This translates into CASSPQDNLSYGYTF. V usage is TRBV18 and J usage is TRBJ1-2, with a possible D match to TRBD1 (5 bases). V dropped 3 bases and J dropped 4 bases, with 15 bases sitting between them. CDR1 and CDR2 (germline): KGHSH, LQKENI. The CDR3 length is 15 residues.